The next 30 T cell receptor beta chains were all read from a single sample in a study of CXCR3-negative and CXCR3-positive naive CD8 T cells (dated by TCRdb to about 2019). Sequencing took place on a NextSeq 550. The Human TCR Profiling Kit (MiLaboratory) was used to make UMI-labeled 5' RACE TRB cDNA libraries. The reads underwent TCRdb reprocessing, giving one record for each CDR3 protein sequence and no DNA. The table of this sample itemizes 56,000 or so distinct CDR3 sequences. The top ten constitute 20% of the sample. Sequenced sample: memory CD8+ T cells from blood. The intended sense of this specimen's cell subset or site label: conventional CD8+ memory T cells (TMEM), sorted as controls. All receptors derive from a human donor in good health. Some clones in this sample may be carry-over from other donors' samples.

V gene TRBV6-2 or TRBV6-3 combines with J gene TRBJ2-7; no DNA is available, so the TRBD2 call from TCRdb remains unchecked. Germline-derived CDR1 and CDR2 are MNHEY and SVGEGT. This CDR3 region has 15 residues. The CDR3 here is CASSRGASGSDEQYF.

The V gene is TRBV11-2, the J gene TRBJ2-7; no DNA is available, so the TRBD2 call from TCRdb remains unchecked. Germline V gene data show CDR1 as SGHAT and CDR2 as FQNNGV. The CDR3 loop spans 14 amino acids. The chain's CDR3 is CASSLYSESYEQYF.

J is TRBJ2-7 and V is TRBV4-3; the TRBD1 assignment by TCRdb is unverifiable without DNA. The CDR3 runs to 16 residues. CDR1 is LGHNA and CDR2 is YSLEER in the germline V gene. The CDR3 sequence is CASSQDEGTGSYEQYF.

The chain couples TRBV20-1 to TRBJ2-1; TCRdb picks TRBD1, but there is no DNA to check that call. The CDR3 loop spans 15 amino acids. Looked up from germline, CDR1 is DFQATT and CDR2 is SNEGSKA (reference sequence). CDR3 loop: CSARVAGGSYNEQFF.

The gene calls are TRBV29-1 and TRBJ1-2. The CDR3 has 12 residues. The germline V gene encodes CDR1 SQVTM and CDR2 ANQGSEA. CDR3 in amino acids: CSVETRAAGYTF.

The rearrangement joins TRBV7-8 to TRBJ2-5. From germline, CDR1 is SGHVS and CDR2 FQNEAQ. The CDR3 totals 16 residues. CDR3: CASSFLFGIDRETQYF.

The V call is TRBV29-1, the J call TRBJ2-7; there is no DNA to check the TCRdb D call of TRBD2. The CDR3 extends over 14 amino acids. Germline V gene data show CDR1 as SQVTM and CDR2 as ANQGSEA. CDR3 sequence reads: CSVSGPGVSYEQYF.

The chain uses TRBV7-3 and TRBJ2-7; TCRdb designates TRBD1, a call that cannot be tested without DNA. The V gene's germline CDR1 is SGHTA and CDR2 FQGTGA. The CDR3 is made up of 13 amino acids. The CDR3 sequence: CASSSTGMDEQYF.

The chain links TRBV11-2 to TRBJ2-7. The CDR3 covers 13 residues. Germline lookup yields CDR1 SGHAT and CDR2 FQNNGV. CDR3: CASRLGNTYEQYF.

The rearrangement uses TRBV14 and TRBJ1-2. The length of the CDR3 is 13 residues. Germline V CDR1 and CDR2: SGHDN, FVKESK. CDR3 loop: CASSQEPRGGYTF. The full variable domain, rest sourced from reference TRBV14 and TRBJ1-2, is EAGVTQFPSHSVIEKGQTVTLRCDPISGHDNLYWYRRVMGKEIKFLLHFVKESKQDESGMPNNRFLAERTGGTYSTLKVQPAELEDSGVYFCASSQEPRGGYTFGSGTRLTVV.

The rearrangement links TRBV7-2 to TRBJ2-1; TCRdb's D gene call, TRBD2, goes unchecked for lack of DNA. Germline V gives CDR1 SGHTA, CDR2 FQGNSA. This CDR3 has 15 residues. The CDR3 loop reads CASSQLAGGPFEQFF.

V usage is TRBV15 and J usage is TRBJ2-2; the TCRdb call, TRBD2, lacks DNA for checking. The CDR3 contains 16 residues. Germline-derived CDR1 and CDR2 are LNHNV and YYDKDF (reference sequence). The chain's CDR3 is CATSRGPGLADGELFF.

The chain is built from TRBV2 and TRBJ2-5; lacking DNA, the TRBD1 call made by TCRdb goes unchecked. The CDR3 totals 15 residues. Germline-derived CDR1 and CDR2 are SNHLY and FYNNEI. The CDR3 sequence is CASRSWGEWGETQYF.

The genes are TRBV7-3 and TRBJ2-3; no DNA is available, so the TRBD2 call from TCRdb remains unchecked. This CDR3 is 16 amino acids long. Germline CDR1 is SGHTA and CDR2 is FQGTGA. The CDR3 protein is CASSSLGGYGTDTQYF.

The gene calls are TRBV5-6 and TRBJ2-7; the TCRdb D gene call, TRBD1, has no DNA to confirm it. This CDR3 comprises 19 residues. Germline V lookup: CDR1 SGHDT, CDR2 YYEEEE. The CDR3 region is CASSHRPGLEWRNRYEQYF.

This chain connects TRBV14 to TRBJ2-6; lacking DNA, the TRBD1 call made by TCRdb goes unchecked. Germline loops: CDR1 SGHDN, CDR2 FVKESK. CDR3 size: 16 residues. CDR3 sequence: CASSPGPLFGANVLTF.

The CDR3: CANEGQLSYNEQFF. The V and J genes are TRBV7-9 and TRBJ2-1; the TCRdb call, TRBD1, lacks DNA for checking. This CDR3 is 14 amino acids long. Germline CDR1 and CDR2: SEHNR and FQNEAQ (reference sequence).

CDR3 in amino acids: CASSYHIAGADYNEQFF. The chain carries TRBV6-5 and TRBJ2-1; lacking DNA, the TRBD2 call made by TCRdb goes unchecked. This CDR3 is built from 17 residues. Germline-derived CDR1 and CDR2 are MNHEY and SVGAGI.

The chain recombines TRBV19 with TRBJ2-1; lacking DNA, the TRBD2 call made by TCRdb goes unchecked. Germline CDR1 reads LNHDA; CDR2 reads SQIVND (reference sequence). This CDR3 spans 17 amino acids. The CDR3 region is CASSMDRAEGSYNEQFF.

V usage is TRBV7-3 and J usage is TRBJ1-1; TCRdb lists TRBD1, though no DNA is available to test this call. The germline V gene encodes CDR1 SGHTA and CDR2 FQGTGA. The CDR3 is 15 amino acids. The CDR3 protein is CASSPGTGMNTEAFF. The full variable domain, with the rest looked up from reference TRBV7-3 and TRBJ1-1, is GAGVSQTPSNKVTEKGKYVELRCDPISGHTALYWYRQSLGQGPEFLIYFQGTGAADDSGLPNDRFFAVRPEGSVSTLKIQRTERGDSAVYLCASSPGTGMNTEAFFGQGTRLTVV.

V is TRBV4-1 and J is TRBJ2-7; TCRdb's D call of TRBD1 is untestable without DNA. Germline V gene data show CDR1 as MGHRA and CDR2 as YSYEKL. This CDR3 has 16 amino acids. This CDR3 is CASSLTGTANSYEQYF.

The chain carries TRBV27 and TRBJ2-3. Germline V gene data show CDR1 as MNHEY and CDR2 as SMNVEV (reference sequence). The length of the CDR3 is 17 residues. The CDR3 is CASSLRGSVLLTDTQYF.

The V and J genes are TRBV3-1 and TRBJ2-7; checking the TCRdb D call of TRBD2 is not possible without DNA. The CDR3 length is 17 residues. The germline V gene has CDR1 LGHDT and CDR2 YNNKEL (reference sequence). The CDR3 here is CASSPFRPSGGAYEQYF.

The chain uses TRBV5-1 and TRBJ2-7; TCRdb selects TRBD2, and the lack of DNA leaves this call unchecked. The CDR3 runs 13 residues. Germline assignment: CDR1 SGHRS and CDR2 YFSETQ. This chain's CDR3 is CASTQGLTYEQYF.

This chain uses TRBV3-1 with TRBJ2-1. The CDR3 consists of 15 residues. Per germline, CDR1 LGHDT and CDR2 YNNKEL (reference sequence). CDR3 protein: CASSQDRYIYNEQFF.

This rearrangement joins TRBV5-1 to TRBJ2-7. The CDR3 runs to 13 residues. The V gene's germline CDR1 is SGHRS and CDR2 YFSETQ. The CDR3 is CASSLPLTGEQYF.

The rearrangement links TRBV29-1 to TRBJ2-1. Germline CDR1 SQVTM, CDR2 ANQGSEA. The CDR3 covers 13 residues. The CDR3 is CSGLATLKGEQFF.

The V gene is TRBV29-1, the J gene TRBJ1-2. From germline, CDR1 is SQVTM and CDR2 ANQGSEA. The CDR3 loop spans 11 amino acids. This chain's CDR3 is CSVEEGNGYTF.

The V call is TRBV5-1, the J call TRBJ1-1; TCRdb designates TRBD1, a call that cannot be tested without DNA. CDR3 size: 18 residues. Per the germline V gene, CDR1 is SGHRS and CDR2 is YFSETQ. This chain's CDR3 is CASSLVTGRIVQDTEAFF.

V is TRBV5-1 and J is TRBJ2-1; the TRBD1 assignment by TCRdb is unverifiable without DNA. The CDR3 runs 18 residues. The germline gives CDR1 SGHRS, CDR2 YFSETQ. The CDR3 spells CASSLAIAQSSSYNEQFF.